The 30 T cell receptor beta chains below come from one sample, sequenced in a study of blood T cell repertoires in COVID-19. The data were produced by immunoSEQ multiplex PCR, yet TCRdb's version contains in-frame clones alone and is incomplete. Among roughly 250,000 clones listed, approximately 90% were seen once. Material for sequencing was PBMCs or T cells enriched from blood (not recorded which). The source of these receptors is a woman between 50 and 59 years old who had recovered from COVID-19.

The chain uses TRBV28 and TRBJ1-5; D may be TRBD1 (5 bases). The CDR3 has 16 residues. Between the trimmed V and J ends, which lost 7 bases and 0 bases, there was a span of 16 bases. Germline CDR1 MDHEN, CDR2 SYDVKM. CDR3 residues: CASNYRSQGSNQPQHF. CDR3 nucleotides: TGTGCCAGCAACTATCGGAGCCAGGGTAGCAATCAGCCCCAGCATTTT.

The J gene is TRBJ1-2, the V gene TRBV7-2; D is uncertain. The V and J ends lost 1 base and 2 bases respectively, with 5 bases between them. Germline values: CDR1 SGHTA, CDR2 FQGNSA. There are 13 residues in the CDR3. The CDR3: CASSLGPNYGYTF. The CDR3 nucleotides read TGTGCCAGCAGCTTAGGTCCAAACTATGGCTACACCTTC.

This clone has only one observation. The chain links TRBV19 to TRBJ1-1; 11 bases fit TRBD1. Germline V gene lookup returns CDR1 LNHDA and CDR2 SQIVND (reference sequence). The CDR3 length is 15 residues. The trim removed 9 bases at V and 1 base at J, leaving 7 bases unmatched. Written as DNA, the CDR3 is TGTGCCAGCTGGGGACAGGGGGAGCGGAACACTGAAGCTTTCTTT. Translation: CASWGQGERNTEAFF.

The chain has TRBV7-9 and TRBJ2-3; D gene unclear. Between the trimmed V and J ends, which lost 5 bases and 1 base, there was a span of 25 bases. Germline loops: CDR1 SEHNR, CDR2 FQNEAQ (reference sequence). This CDR3 contains 19 residues. The CDR3 protein is CASSPYPKLQRLGTDTQYF. The DNA for the CDR3 is TGTGCCAGCAGCCCATATCCGAAGCTCCAAAGATTGGGCACAGATACGCAGTATTTT.

The chain joins TRBV5-6 to TRBJ2-7; 10 bases are a match to TRBD2. The CDR3 spans 14 residues. The V segment lost 4 bases and the J segment 3 bases; nucleotides outside the gene matches: 4. CDR1 is SGHDT and CDR2 is YYEEEE in the germline V gene. This chain's CDR3 is CASSLAGEYYEQYF. CDR3 nucleotide sequence: TGTGCCAGCAGCCTAGCGGGAGAGTACTACGAGCAGTACTTC.

J is TRBJ2-1 and V is TRBV3-1 (or the pseudogene TRBV3-2), with 7 bases lining up with TRBD1. This CDR3 is built from 15 residues. The V gene's germline CDR1 is LGHDT and CDR2 YNNKEL (reference sequence). V trimming: 1 base; J trimming: 6 bases; junction bases outside the gene matches: 6. The CDR3 sequence is CASSQGGQARNEQFF. The CDR3 DNA reads as TGTGCCAGCAGCCAAGGCGGACAGGCCCGCAATGAGCAGTTCTTC.

A word on this clone: At one end the junction does not follow the germline gene, possibly because of a read error. V is TRBV7-7 and J is TRBJ2-2; D is possibly TRBD2 (6 bases). The CDR3 consists of 17 residues. The germline V gene has CDR1 SSHAT and CDR2 FNYEAQ (reference sequence). Written as DNA, the CDR3 is TGTGCTAGCAGCTTAGCGATGGCGGGGAGACACACCGGGGAGCTGTTTTTT. It is translated as CASSLAMAGRHTGELFF. Together with reference TRBV7-7 and TRBJ2-2, the CDR3 gives the full variable domain: GAGVSQSPRYKVTKRGQDVTLRCDPISSHATLYWYQQALGQGPEFLTYFNYEAQPDKSGLPSDRFSAERPEGSISTLTIQRTEQRDSAMYRCASSLAMAGRHTGELFFGEGSRLTVL.

The genes are TRBV19 and TRBJ2-7; TRBD1 aligns across 8 bases. Germline CDR1 LNHDA, CDR2 SQIVND (reference sequence). The CDR3 is 15 residues long. V dropped 9 bases and J dropped 3; count of bases not matched to a gene: 13. For the CDR3, the DNA is TGTGCCAGCTCATCGACAGGGGAAGGGCTCTACGAGCAGTACTTC. It is translated as CASSSTGEGLYEQYF. Full variable domain (outside the CDR3, taken from reference TRBV19 and TRBJ2-7): DGGITQSPKYLFRKEGQNVTLSCEQNLNHDAMYWYRQDPGQGLRLIYYSQIVNDFQKGDIAEGYSVSREKKESFPLTVTSAQKNPTAFYLCASSSTGEGLYEQYFGPGTRLTVT.

This rearrangement joins TRBV7-8 to TRBJ2-5; D is uncertain. V was pared by 2 bases and J by 8 bases, with 12 bases between. Germline V lookup: CDR1 SGHVS, CDR2 FQNEAQ. The CDR3 runs to 13 residues. The CDR3 sequence: CASSLYDERTQYF. CDR3 sequence (DNA): TGTGCCAGCAGCTTATATGACGAGCGTACCCAGTACTTC. The full variable domain, completed using reference TRBV7-8 and TRBJ2-5, is GAGVSQSPRYKVAKRGQDVALRCDPISGHVSLFWYQQALGQGPEFLTYFQNEAQLDKSGLPSDRFFAERPEGSVSTLKIQRTQQEDSAVYLCASSLYDERTQYFGPGTRLLVL.

The V and J genes are TRBV5-1 and TRBJ2-1; 9 nucleotides line up with TRBD1. There are 15 residues in the CDR3. Germline loops: CDR1 SGHRS, CDR2 YFSETQ. After removal of 4 bases from V and 7 bases from J, the junction contained 9 bases not matched to a gene. The CDR3 DNA sequence: TGCGCCAGCAGCAAAACAGGGGGCGCGGAAAATGAGCAGTTCTTC. Translated: CASSKTGGAENEQFF.

The V call is TRBV7-3, the J call TRBJ2-1; D ambiguous. Between the trimmed V and J ends, which lost 3 bases and 15 bases, there was a span of 18 bases. CDR1 is SGHTA, CDR2 FQGTGA, per germline. The CDR3 is made up of 13 amino acids. In nucleotides, the CDR3 is TGTGCCAGCAGCTTCGGGTCGACTGCCTCCCGGTTCTTC. Amino acids: CASSFGSTASRFF.

The chain joins TRBV5-4 to TRBJ2-2, with D uncertain. Germline CDR1 reads SGHNT; CDR2 reads YYREEE (reference sequence). The CDR3 runs 15 residues. With 2 bases removed from V and 4 bases from J, the gap between germline ends came to 12 bases. The CDR3 coding sequence is TGTGCCAGCAGCTTACCCGACATCAGCACCGGGGAGCTGTTTTTT. Its translation: CASSLPDISTGELFF.

The chain joins TRBV7-2 to TRBJ1-2; D is possibly TRBD1 (5 bases). The CDR3 loop spans 16 amino acids. Germline CDR1 is SGHTA and CDR2 is FQGNSA. Trimming cost V 5 bases and J 4 bases, with 20 bases left between them. CDR3 nucleotide sequence: TGTGCCAGCAGCAACCCCCTAACGGGGGACGGCTATGGCTACACCTTC. Protein sequence: CASSNPLTGDGYGYTF.

The gene calls are TRBV7-2 and TRBJ2-3; the match to TRBD2 covers 8 bases. J lost 5 bases, V lost 1 base, and 5 bases had no gene match. This CDR3 contains 15 residues. Germline-derived CDR1 and CDR2 are SGHTA and FQGNSA. In DNA form, the CDR3 reads TGTGCCAGCAGCTTAGGCGGACTAGCCGGAGATACGCAGTATTTT. This sequence encodes CASSLGGLAGDTQYF.

V gene TRBV27 combines with J gene TRBJ2-1, with a possible D match to TRBD2 (5 bases). V lost 5 bases and J 0 bases, leaving 8 bases between the germline ends. The CDR3 extends over 14 amino acids. CDR1 is MNHEY, CDR2 SMNVEV, per germline (reference sequence). In nucleotides, the CDR3 is TGTGCCAGCAGTCCAGGACTCTCCTACAATGAGCAGTTCTTC. Its protein is CASSPGLSYNEQFF.

The chain carries TRBV7-2 and TRBJ2-3; 9 nucleotides match TRBD2. CDR3 length: 16 amino acids. V shed 5 bases and J 5 bases; nucleotides not matched to a gene: 11. The germline CDR1 and CDR2 sequences are SGHTA and FQGNSA. The CDR3 sequence: CASSPEVAGVQDTQYF. CDR3 DNA sequence: TGTGCCAGCAGCCCAGAGGTAGCGGGAGTTCAAGATACGCAGTATTTT.

CDR3 protein: CASSFGAEVYGYTF. CDR3 coding DNA: TGTGCCAGCAGTTTTGGGGCAGAGGTCTATGGCTACACCTTC. V gene TRBV28 combines with J gene TRBJ1-2; possibly TRBD1 for D (5 bases). V lost 3 bases and J 4 bases, leaving 12 bases between the germline ends. There are 14 residues in the CDR3. Germline CDR1 and CDR2: MDHEN and SYDVKM.

CDR3 sequence reads: CASSERGSGNTIYF. Here the CDR3 DNA reads TGTGCCAGCTCAGAGCGAGGCTCTGGAAACACCATATATTTT. This chain joins TRBV18 and TRBJ1-3; D remains unclear. Trimming took 5 bases from V and 0 from J, leaving 8 bases between them. CDR3 length: 14 amino acids. Germline assignment: CDR1 KGHSH and CDR2 LQKENI.

The V gene is TRBV7-2, the J gene TRBJ1-2, with TRBD1 as a possible D gene (6 bases). CDR1 and CDR2 (germline): SGHTA, FQGNSA. V dropped 4 bases and J dropped 4 bases, with 10 bases sitting between them. The CDR3 is 13 residues long. The CDR3 protein is CASSYRDIYGYTF. DNA of the CDR3: TGTGCCAGCAGCTACCGGGACATCTATGGCTACACCTTC.

This clone was observed once. The rearrangement joins TRBV28 to TRBJ2-1, with 8 bases matching TRBD2. The CDR3 runs 16 residues. The ends lost 6 bases at V and 4 bases at J; junction bases unmatched: 11. CDR1 is MDHEN, CDR2 SYDVKM, per germline. This CDR3 is CASSPPTSGSYNEQFF. The DNA of the CDR3 is TGTGCCAGCAGCCCGCCAACTAGCGGCTCATACAATGAGCAGTTCTTC.

The chain employs TRBV4-3 and TRBJ2-2, with D maybe TRBD2 (5 bases). The CDR3 covers 14 residues. Trimming shortened V by 5 bases and J by 5 bases, and 12 bases separated the two germline ends. Germline V lookup: CDR1 LGHNA, CDR2 YSLEER. CDR3 amino acids: CASSFQTGTGELFF. The CDR3 DNA sequence: TGCGCCAGCAGCTTCCAAACGGGGACCGGGGAGCTGTTTTTT.

The rearrangement uses TRBV28 and TRBJ2-7; D is possibly TRBD2 (6 bases). The germline V gene has CDR1 MDHEN and CDR2 SYDVKM. The V end lost 6 bases, the J end lost 3 bases, and 9 bases lay between the germline ends. CDR3 length equals 12 residues. CDR3 sequence reads: CASSQAGYEQYF. Here the CDR3 DNA reads TGTGCCAGCAGCCAAGCGGGCTACGAGCAGTACTTC. The whole variable domain, filled in from reference TRBV28 and TRBJ2-7, reads DVKVTQSSRYLVKRTGEKVFLECVQDMDHENMFWYRQDPGLGLRLIYFSYDVKMKEKGDIPEGYSVSREKKERFSLILESASTNQTSMYLCASSQAGYEQYFGPGTRLTVT.

J is TRBJ1-3 and V is TRBV18; tentatively, D is TRBD1 (5 bases). This CDR3 comprises 16 residues. Trimming left V 6 bases short and J 0 bases short, with 15 bases between. Per the germline V gene, CDR1 is KGHSH and CDR2 is LQKENI. The CDR3 region is CASSSELGGSGNTIYF. The CDR3 nucleotides read TGTGCCAGCTCGTCAGAACTCGGGGGCTCTGGAAACACCATATATTTT. Supplemented by reference TRBV18 and TRBJ1-3, the full variable domain reads NAGVMQNPRHLVRRRGQEARLRCSPMKGHSHVYWYRQLPEEGLKFMVYLQKENIIDESGMPKERFSAEFPKEGPSILRIQQVVRGDSAAYFCASSSELGGSGNTIYFGEGSWLTVV.

The chain combines TRBV5-1 with TRBJ2-5, with D possibly TRBD2 on 6 matching bases. V was cut by 2 bases and J by 4 bases, with 18 bases left in between. This CDR3 spans 16 amino acids. Germline CDR1 SGHRS, CDR2 YFSETQ. The CDR3 reads CASSFRGTSNSETQYF. The CDR3 DNA sequence: TGCGCCAGCAGCTTTCGAGGGACTTCGAATTCAGAGACCCAGTACTTC.

This sequence joins TRBV28 and TRBJ1-1, with 7 bases fitting TRBD1. This CDR3 is 14 amino acids long. Germline V lookup: CDR1 MDHEN, CDR2 SYDVKM. After removal of 6 bases from V and 12 bases from J, the junction contained 16 bases not matched to a gene. CDR3 sequence: CASRLRDSSRYTFF. The CDR3 DNA sequence: TGTGCCAGCAGACTACGGGACAGCTCCCGGTATACTTTCTTT.

The chain carries TRBV9 and TRBJ2-3, with D possibly matching TRBD2 (5 bases). Trimming cost V 3 bases and J 2 bases, with 13 bases left between them. The length of the CDR3 is 15 residues. CDR1 and CDR2 (germline): SGDLS, YYNGEE. CDR3: CASSAFHGITDTQYF. The CDR3 DNA reads TGTGCCAGCAGCGCATTCCACGGGATCACAGATACGCAGTATTTT.

The J gene is TRBJ1-1, the V gene TRBV4-3, with TRBD1 matching over 12 bases. CDR3 length equals 17 residues. Germline V gene data show CDR1 as LGHNA and CDR2 as YSLEER. V trimming: 0 bases; J trimming: 1 base; junction bases outside the gene matches: 3. The CDR3 DNA sequence: TGCGCCAGCAGCCAAGAGGGGACAGGGGGCTGGAACACTGAAGCTTTCTTT. As protein: CASSQEGTGGWNTEAFF.

The chain recombines TRBV11-3 with TRBJ2-7; 9 bases agree with TRBD1. Trimming removed 6 bases from V and 6 bases from J; junction bases left unmatched: 15. Germline lookup yields CDR1 SGHNT and CDR2 YENEEA. The CDR3 contains 16 residues. The CDR3 reads CASRSGMGDRVSEQYF. The DNA for the CDR3 is TGTGCCAGCAGGTCGGGAATGGGGGACAGGGTTAGCGAGCAGTACTTC.

The chain is built from TRBV11-2 and TRBJ2-7, with 9 bases that match TRBD2. The length of the CDR3 is 16 residues. V was clipped by 0 bases and J by 7 bases; unmatched bases: 10. Germline loops: CDR1 SGHAT, CDR2 FQNNGV. For the CDR3, the DNA is TGTGCCAGCAGCTTAGATAGGTCTAGCGGGATGAGGGAGCAGTACTTC. Translated, it gives CASSLDRSSGMREQYF.

The chain joins TRBV6-6 to TRBJ1-2, with 9 bases lining up with TRBD1. This CDR3 spans 14 amino acids. Trimming took 4 bases from V and 6 from J; bases not matched to a gene: 6. Germline V gene lookup returns CDR1 MNHNY and CDR2 SVGAGI (reference sequence). This CDR3 reads CASSWDRAQNGYTF. CDR3 coding DNA: TGTGCCAGCAGTTGGGACAGGGCCCAAAATGGCTACACCTTC.